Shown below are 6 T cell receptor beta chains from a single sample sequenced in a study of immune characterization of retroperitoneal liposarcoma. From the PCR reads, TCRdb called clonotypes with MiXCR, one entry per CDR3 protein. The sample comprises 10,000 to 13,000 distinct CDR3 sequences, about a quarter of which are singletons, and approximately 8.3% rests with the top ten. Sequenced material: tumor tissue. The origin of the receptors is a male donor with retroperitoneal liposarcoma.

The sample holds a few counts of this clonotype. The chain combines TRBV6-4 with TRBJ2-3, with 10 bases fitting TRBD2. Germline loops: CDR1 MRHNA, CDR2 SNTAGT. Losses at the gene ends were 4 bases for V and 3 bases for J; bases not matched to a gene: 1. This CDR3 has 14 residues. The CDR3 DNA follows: TGTGCCAGCAGTGCAGCGGGAGGGACAGATACGCAGTATTTT. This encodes CASSAAGGTDTQYF.

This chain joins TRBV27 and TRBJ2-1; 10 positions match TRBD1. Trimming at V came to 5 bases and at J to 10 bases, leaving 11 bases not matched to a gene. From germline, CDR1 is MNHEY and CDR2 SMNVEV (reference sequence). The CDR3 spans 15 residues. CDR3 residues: CASSLRRDRGYEQFF. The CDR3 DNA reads TGTGCCAGCAGTCTAAGACGGGACAGGGGCTACGAGCAGTTCTTC.

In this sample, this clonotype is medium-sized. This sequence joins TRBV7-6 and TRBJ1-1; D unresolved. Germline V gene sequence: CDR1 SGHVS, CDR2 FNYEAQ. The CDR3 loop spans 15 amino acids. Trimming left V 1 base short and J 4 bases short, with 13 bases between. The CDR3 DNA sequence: TGTGCCAGCAGCTTAGATACCGGAGAGGGCACTGAAGCTTTCTTT. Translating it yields CASSLDTGEGTEAFF.

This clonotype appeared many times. The DNA for the CDR3 is TGTGCCAGCTCAAAAAGGAGTAGGATAGAGCAGTTCTTC. It codes for CASSKRSRIEQFF. This chain joins TRBV28 and TRBJ2-1; D unresolved. CDR3 length equals 13 residues. Germline lookup yields CDR1 MDHEN and CDR2 SYDVKM. V gave up 8 bases and J gave up 10 bases, with 18 bases separating them.

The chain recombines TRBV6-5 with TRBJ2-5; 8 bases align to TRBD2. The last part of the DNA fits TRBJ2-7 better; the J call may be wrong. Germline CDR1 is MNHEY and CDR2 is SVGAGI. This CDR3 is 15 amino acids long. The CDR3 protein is CASSYAETSVYEQYF. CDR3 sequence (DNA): TGTGCCAGCAGTTATGCCGAGACTAGCGTCTACGAGCAGTACTTC.

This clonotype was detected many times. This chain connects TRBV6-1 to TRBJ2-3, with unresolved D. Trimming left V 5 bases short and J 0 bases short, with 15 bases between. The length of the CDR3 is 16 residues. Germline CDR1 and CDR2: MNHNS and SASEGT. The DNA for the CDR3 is TGTGCCAGCAGTTGGGGATTCGCCGGCAGCACAGATACGCAGTATTTT. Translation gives CASSWGFAGSTDTQYF.